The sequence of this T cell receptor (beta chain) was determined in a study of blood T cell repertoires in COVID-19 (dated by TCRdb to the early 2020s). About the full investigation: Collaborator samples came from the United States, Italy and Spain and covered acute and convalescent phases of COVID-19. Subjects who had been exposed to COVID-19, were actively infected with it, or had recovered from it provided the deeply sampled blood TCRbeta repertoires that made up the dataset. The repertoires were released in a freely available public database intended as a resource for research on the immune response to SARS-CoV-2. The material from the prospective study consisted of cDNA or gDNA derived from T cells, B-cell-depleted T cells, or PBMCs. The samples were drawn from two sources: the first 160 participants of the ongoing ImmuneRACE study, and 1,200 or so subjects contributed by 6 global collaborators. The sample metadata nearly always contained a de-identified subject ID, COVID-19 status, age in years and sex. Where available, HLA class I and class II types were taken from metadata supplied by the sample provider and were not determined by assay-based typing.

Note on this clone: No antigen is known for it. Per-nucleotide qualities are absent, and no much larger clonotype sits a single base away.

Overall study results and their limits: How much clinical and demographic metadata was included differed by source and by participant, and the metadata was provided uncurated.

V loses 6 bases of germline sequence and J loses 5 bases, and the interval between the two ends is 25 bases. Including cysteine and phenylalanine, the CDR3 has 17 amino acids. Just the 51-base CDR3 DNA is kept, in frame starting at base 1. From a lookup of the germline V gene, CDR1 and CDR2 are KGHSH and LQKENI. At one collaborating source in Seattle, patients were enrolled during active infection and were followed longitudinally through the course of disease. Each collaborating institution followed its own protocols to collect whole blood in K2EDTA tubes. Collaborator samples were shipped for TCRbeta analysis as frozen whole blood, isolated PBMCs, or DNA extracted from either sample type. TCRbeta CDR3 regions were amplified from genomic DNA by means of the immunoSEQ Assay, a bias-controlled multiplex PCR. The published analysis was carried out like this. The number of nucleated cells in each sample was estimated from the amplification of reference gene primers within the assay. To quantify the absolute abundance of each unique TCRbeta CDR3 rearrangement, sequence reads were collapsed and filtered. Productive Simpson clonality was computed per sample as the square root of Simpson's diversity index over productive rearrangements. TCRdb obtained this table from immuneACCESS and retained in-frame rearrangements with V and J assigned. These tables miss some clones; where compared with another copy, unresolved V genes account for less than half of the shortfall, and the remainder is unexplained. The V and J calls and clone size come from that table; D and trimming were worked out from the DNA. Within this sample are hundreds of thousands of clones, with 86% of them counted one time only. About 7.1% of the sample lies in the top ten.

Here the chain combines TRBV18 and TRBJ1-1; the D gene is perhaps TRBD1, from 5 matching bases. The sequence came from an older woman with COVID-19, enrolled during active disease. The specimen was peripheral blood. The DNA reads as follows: TGTGCCAGCTCCCTTACCGTTCCCGGGGGTAGGAGTACTGAAGCTTTCTTT. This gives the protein CASSLTVPGGRSTEAFF.